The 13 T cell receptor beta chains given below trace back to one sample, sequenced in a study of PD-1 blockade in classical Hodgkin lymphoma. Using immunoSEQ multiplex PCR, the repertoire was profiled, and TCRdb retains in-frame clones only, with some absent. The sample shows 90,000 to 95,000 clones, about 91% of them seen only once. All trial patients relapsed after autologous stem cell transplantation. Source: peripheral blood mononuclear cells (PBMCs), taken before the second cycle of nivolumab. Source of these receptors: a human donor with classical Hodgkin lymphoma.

CDR3 in DNA: TGTGCCAGCAGCCAAGGAAAGACGCTGAAGAACATTCAGTACTTC. Protein: CASSQGKTLKNIQYF. J is TRBJ2-4 and V is TRBV4-2; unclear D gene. The V and J ends lost 1 base and 7 bases respectively, with 14 bases between them. The CDR3 runs 15 residues. Germline lookup yields CDR1 LGHNA and CDR2 YNFKEQ.

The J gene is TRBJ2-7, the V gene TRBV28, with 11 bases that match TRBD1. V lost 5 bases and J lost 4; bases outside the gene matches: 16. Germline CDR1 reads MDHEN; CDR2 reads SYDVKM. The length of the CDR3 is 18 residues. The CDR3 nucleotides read TGTGCCAGCAGTATGTGGACAGGGGGCTTTTGGGGATCTTACGAGCAGTACTTC. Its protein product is CASSMWTGGFWGSYEQYF.

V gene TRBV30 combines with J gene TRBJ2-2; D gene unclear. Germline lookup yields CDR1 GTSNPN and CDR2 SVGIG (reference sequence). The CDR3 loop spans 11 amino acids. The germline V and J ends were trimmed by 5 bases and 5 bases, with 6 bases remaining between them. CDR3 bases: TGTGCCTGGGCGAGAACCGGGGAGCTGTTTTTT. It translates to CAWARTGELFF.

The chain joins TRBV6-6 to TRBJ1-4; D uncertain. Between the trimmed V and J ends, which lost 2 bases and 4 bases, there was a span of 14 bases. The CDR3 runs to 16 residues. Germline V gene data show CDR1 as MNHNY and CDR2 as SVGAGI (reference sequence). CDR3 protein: CASSYGQLGFNEKLFF. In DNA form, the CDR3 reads TGTGCCAGCAGTTACGGGCAGTTGGGATTTAATGAAAAACTGTTTTTT.

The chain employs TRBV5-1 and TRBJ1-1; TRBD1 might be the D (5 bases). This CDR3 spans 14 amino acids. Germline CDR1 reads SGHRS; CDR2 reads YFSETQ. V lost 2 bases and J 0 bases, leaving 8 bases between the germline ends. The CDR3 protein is CASSFEGLNTEAFF. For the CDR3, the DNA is TGCGCCAGCAGCTTTGAGGGGTTGAACACTGAAGCTTTCTTT.

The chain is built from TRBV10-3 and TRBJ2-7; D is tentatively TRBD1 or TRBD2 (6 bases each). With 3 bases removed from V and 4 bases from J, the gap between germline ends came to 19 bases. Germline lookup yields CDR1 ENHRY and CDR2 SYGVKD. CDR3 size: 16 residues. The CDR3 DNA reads TGTGCCATCAGTGACGCGTTGGGGGGCCCTTGGTACGAGCAGTACTTC. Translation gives CAISDALGGPWYEQYF.

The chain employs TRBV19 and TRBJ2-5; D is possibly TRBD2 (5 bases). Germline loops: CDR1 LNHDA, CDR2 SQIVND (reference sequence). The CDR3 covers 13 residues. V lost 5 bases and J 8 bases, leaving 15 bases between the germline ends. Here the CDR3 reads CASSEGPADTQYF. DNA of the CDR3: TGTGCCAGTAGTGAGGGCCCGGCGGACACCCAGTACTTC.

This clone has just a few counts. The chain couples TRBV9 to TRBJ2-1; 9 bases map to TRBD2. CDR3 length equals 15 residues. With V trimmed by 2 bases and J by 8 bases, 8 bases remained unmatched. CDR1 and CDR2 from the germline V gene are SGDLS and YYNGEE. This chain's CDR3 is CASSVGIAGEYEQFF. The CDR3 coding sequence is TGTGCCAGCAGCGTGGGAATAGCGGGGGAATATGAGCAGTTCTTC.

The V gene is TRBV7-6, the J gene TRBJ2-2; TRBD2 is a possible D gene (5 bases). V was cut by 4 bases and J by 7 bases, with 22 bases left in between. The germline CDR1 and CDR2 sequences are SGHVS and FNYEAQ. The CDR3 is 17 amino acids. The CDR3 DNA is TGTGCCAGCAGCTCCGGCCCCGTCCCAGCGGATATCGGGGAGCTGTTTTTT. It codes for CASSSGPVPADIGELFF.

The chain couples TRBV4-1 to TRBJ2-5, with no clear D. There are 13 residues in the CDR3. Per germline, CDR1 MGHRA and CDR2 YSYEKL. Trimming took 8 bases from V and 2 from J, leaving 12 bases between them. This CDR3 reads CASGQVIQETQYF. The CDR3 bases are TGCGCCAGCGGGCAGGTGATACAAGAGACCCAGTACTTC.

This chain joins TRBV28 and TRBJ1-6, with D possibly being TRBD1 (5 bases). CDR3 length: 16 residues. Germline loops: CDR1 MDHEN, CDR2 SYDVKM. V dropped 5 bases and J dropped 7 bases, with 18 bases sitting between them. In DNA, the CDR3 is TGTGCCAGCAGTCTTACCTTTGGACAACTAAATTCACCCCTCCACTTT. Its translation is CASSLTFGQLNSPLHF.

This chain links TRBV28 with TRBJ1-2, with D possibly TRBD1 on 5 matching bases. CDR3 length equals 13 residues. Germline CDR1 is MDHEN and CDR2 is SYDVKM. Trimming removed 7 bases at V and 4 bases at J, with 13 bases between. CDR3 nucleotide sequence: TGTGCCAGCATCTTTGACAGTTCCTATGGCTACACCTTC. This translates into CASIFDSSYGYTF.

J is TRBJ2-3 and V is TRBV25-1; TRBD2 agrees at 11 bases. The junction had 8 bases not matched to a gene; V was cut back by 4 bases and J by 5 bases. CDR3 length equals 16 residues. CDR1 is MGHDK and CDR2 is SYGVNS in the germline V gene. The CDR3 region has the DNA TGTGCCAGCAGTGGACATAGCGGGGGGGCTTTAGATACGCAGTATTTT. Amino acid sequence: CASSGHSGGALDTQYF.